This T cell receptor beta chain was sequenced in a study of memory B cells and T cells in multiple sclerosis. After stimulus-free culture, autoproliferating CFSE-dim and non-proliferating CFSE-high T cells were sequenced separately. Cultures began with some 52 million CFSE-labeled PBMCs, unstimulated for 7 days, with replicate wells pooled. CFSE at about 0.5 uM labeled the PBMCs, which were then cultured unstimulated. Clones were sequenced by immunoSEQ multiplex PCR, and TCRdb holds only the in-frame ones, with some missing. In the table there are some 48,000 clones, over 75% of which are singletons. Germline V gene data show CDR1 as ENHRY and CDR2 as SYGVKD. The CDR3 is 15 residues long. The J segment lost 5 bases and the V segment lost 9 bases, leaving 14 bases of the junction unmatched. About this clone itself: As yet, its antigen is unknown.

The TCR was taken from a human donor with multiple sclerosis. Sequences were obtained from PBMCs from blood kept in culture. The rearrangement links TRBV10-3 to TRBJ2-5; 8 positions match TRBD1. The CDR3 DNA reads as TGTGCCATGCGAAGGACAGGGAACTGGTTGGAGACCCAGTACTTC. Its protein is CAMRRTGNWLETQYF.